This T cell receptor beta chain was documented in a study of T cell clonotyping in hematopoietic cell transplantation. As for this clone: The antigen is not known.

General study points: CD4 and CD8 repertoire contributions could not be separated without sorting.

The V gene lost 0 bases and the J gene lost 4 bases, with 13 bases spanning the gap. The CDR3 contains 15 residues. Germline-derived CDR1 and CDR2 are MGHRA and YSYEKL. TCRdb keeps only in-frame clones here, not all; method: immunoSEQ multiplex PCR. The sample lists several thousand clones; around 90% were seen once. This specimen was peripheral blood mononuclear cells, taken 100 days after allogeneic stem cell transplant. This clonotype was obtained from a male patient aged 40 to 55 who had an allogeneic stem cell transplant from an unrelated donor, so the T cells may come from the graft donor. Some clones in this sample may be carry-over from other donors' samples. The rearrangement links TRBV4-1 to TRBJ2-7; D is ambiguous. The CDR3, as DNA: TGCGCCAGCAGCCAAGAAGATCTTGGTGGGTACGAGCAGTACTTC. This translates into CASSQEDLGGYEQYF.